The clone carrying this T cell receptor (beta chain) was counted a single time. Generated by immunoSEQ multiplex PCR, the TCRdb table keeps only in-frame clones and is missing some. The data hold 200,000 to 250,000 clones, with 85% to 90% observed a single time. The sample is drawn from a study of blood T cell repertoires in COVID-19. The germline gives CDR1 MGHRA, CDR2 YSYEKL. J gave up 2 bases and V 1 base, and 17 bases lay outside the gene matches. CDR3 length equals 20 residues. This receptor was obtained from a man aged 25-45 years who had been exposed to COVID-19. J is TRBJ1-1 and V is TRBV4-1, with TRBD1 matching over 9 bases. The sample was PBMCs or T cells enriched from blood (not recorded which). CDR3 coding DNA: TGCGCCAGCAGCCAAGTGCCCCCCCGGGACAGGGCGATCCGAAACACTGAAGCTTTCTTT. Protein sequence: CASSQVPPRDRAIRNTEAFF.